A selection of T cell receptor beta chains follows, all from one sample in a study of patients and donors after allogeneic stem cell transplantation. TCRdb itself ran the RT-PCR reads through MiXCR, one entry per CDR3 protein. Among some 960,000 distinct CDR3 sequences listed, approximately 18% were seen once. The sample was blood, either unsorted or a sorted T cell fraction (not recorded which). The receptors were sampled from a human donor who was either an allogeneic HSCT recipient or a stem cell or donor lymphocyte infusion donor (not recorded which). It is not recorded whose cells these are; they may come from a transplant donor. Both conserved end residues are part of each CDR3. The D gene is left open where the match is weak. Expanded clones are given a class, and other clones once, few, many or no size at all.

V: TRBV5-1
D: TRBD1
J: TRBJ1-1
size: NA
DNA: TGCGCCAGCAATCCCCAGGGGGCAGGCACTGAAGCTTTCTTT
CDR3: CASNPQGAGTEAFF

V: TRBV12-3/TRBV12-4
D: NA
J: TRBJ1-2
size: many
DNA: TGTGCCAGCAAGGGATACGGCTACACCTTC
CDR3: CASKGYGYTF

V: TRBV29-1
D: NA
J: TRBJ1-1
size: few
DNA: TGCAGCGTTTCTGGGATGAGCACTGAAGCTTTCTTT
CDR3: CSVSGMSTEAFF

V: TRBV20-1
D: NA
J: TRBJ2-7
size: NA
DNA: TGCAGTGCGTTCCCGGGGGGCTGGGAACAGTACTTC
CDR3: CSAFPGGWEQYF

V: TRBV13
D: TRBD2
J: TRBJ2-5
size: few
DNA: TGTGCCAGCAGCCCTACGGGGAGAGCGGGGGAAGAGACCCAGTACTTC
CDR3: CASSPTGRAGEETQYF

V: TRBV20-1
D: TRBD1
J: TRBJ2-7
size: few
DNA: TGCAGTGCTCGGACAGGGGGCTTTTACGAGCAGTACTTC
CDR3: CSARTGGFYEQYF

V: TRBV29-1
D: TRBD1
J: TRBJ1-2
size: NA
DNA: TGCAGCGTTCGACAGGGGGCGTACACCTTC
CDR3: CSVRQGAYTF

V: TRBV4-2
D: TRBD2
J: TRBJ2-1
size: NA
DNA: TGTGCCAGCAGCCACTCACTAGCGAGCAATGAGCAGTTCTTC
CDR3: CASSHSLASNEQFF

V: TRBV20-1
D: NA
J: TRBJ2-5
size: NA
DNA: TGCAGTGCTCCAGGGACGATTGAAGAGACCCAGTACTTC
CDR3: CSAPGTIEETQYF

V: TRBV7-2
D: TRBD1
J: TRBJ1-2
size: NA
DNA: TGTGCCAGCAGCTCCCGACAGGGGCGAGATAACTATGGCTACACCTTC
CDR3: CASSSRQGRDNYGYTF

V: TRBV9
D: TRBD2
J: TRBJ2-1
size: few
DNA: TGTGCCAGCAGCGTTTTTATAGCGGGAGGTAATGAGCAGTTCTTC
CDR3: CASSVFIAGGNEQFF

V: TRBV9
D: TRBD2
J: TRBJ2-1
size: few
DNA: TGTGCCAGCAGCGTAGCTAGCGGGGGGCCCTACAATGAGCAGTTCTTC
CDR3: CASSVASGGPYNEQFF

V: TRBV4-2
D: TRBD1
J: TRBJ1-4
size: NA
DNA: TGTGCCAGCAGCCACCCTAAGGGGGCAGAATCAACTAATGAAAAACTGTTTTTT
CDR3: CASSHPKGAESTNEKLFF

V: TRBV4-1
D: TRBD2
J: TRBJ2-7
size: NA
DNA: TGCGCCAGCAGCCCGACTAGCGGACCCTACGAGCAGTACTTC
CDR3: CASSPTSGPYEQYF

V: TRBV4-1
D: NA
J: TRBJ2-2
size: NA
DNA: TGCGCCAGCAGCCGATTGTCGGGGCTTGGGTCCGGGGGGCTGTTTTTT
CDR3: CASSRLSGLGSGGLFF

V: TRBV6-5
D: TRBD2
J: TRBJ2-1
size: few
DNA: TGTGCCAGCAGTTTTGCGGGGGCCTACAATGAGCAGTTCTTC
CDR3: CASSFAGAYNEQFF

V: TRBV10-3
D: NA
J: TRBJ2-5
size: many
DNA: TGTGCCATCAGTGAGCCGATTGTGGGTAGGGAGACCCAGTACTTC
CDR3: CAISEPIVGRETQYF

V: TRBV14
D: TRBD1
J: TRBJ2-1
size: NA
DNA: TGTGCCAGCAGCCAAGATCAGGGGGTAAGGGGCAGTGAGCAGTTCTTC
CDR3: CASSQDQGVRGSEQFF

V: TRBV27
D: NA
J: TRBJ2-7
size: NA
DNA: TGTGCCAGCAGTTCCTCTTTGGGACACTACGAGCAGTACTTC
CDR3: CASSSSLGHYEQYF

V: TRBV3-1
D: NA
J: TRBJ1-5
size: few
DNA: TGTGCCAGCAGCCACGGCCCTGTGGGTCAGCCCCAGCATTTT
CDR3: CASSHGPVGQPQHF

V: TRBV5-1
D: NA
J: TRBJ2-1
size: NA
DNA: TGCGCCAGCAGCGCTCAGGAAAAACCCCAATACAATGAGCAGTTCTTC
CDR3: CASSAQEKPQYNEQFF

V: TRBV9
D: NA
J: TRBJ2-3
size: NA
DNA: TGTGCCAGCAGCGTAGCCCAGGGATTAACGTCAGATACGCAGTATTTT
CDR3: CASSVAQGLTSDTQYF

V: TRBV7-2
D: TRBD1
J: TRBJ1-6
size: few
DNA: TGTGCCAGCAGCCGTCGGGGACAGGGGACTAATTCACCCCTCCACTTT
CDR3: CASSRRGQGTNSPLHF

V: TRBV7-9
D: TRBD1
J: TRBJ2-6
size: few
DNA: TGTGCCAGCAGCACCTTGACAGGGTCTGGGGCCAACGTCCTGACTTTC
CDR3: CASSTLTGSGANVLTF

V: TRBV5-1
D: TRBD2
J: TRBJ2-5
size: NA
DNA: TGCGCCAGCAGCTTGGGCTCTTCTAGCGGGAGTGAGACCCAGTACTTC
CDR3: CASSLGSSSGSETQYF

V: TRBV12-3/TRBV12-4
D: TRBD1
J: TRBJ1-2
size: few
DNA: TGTGCCAGCAGTTTAGTAGGGGGCAACTACTATGGCTACACCTTC
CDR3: CASSLVGGNYYGYTF

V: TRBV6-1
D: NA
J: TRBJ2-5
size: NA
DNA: TGTGCCAGCAGTCCTGGACGACTAGTAAAAGAGACCCAGTACTTC
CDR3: CASSPGRLVKETQYF

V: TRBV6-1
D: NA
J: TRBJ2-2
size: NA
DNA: TGTGCCATCCAGGGGCCGAACACCGGGGAGCTGTTTTTT
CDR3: CAIQGPNTGELFF

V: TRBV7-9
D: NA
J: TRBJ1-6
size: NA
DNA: TGTGCCAGCAGCTCCCCCGCAGGTTATAATTCACCCCTCCACTTT
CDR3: CASSSPAGYNSPLHF

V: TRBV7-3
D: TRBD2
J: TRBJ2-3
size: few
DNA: TGTGCCAGCAGCCTAGATAGCGGGAGTAGCACAGATACGCAGTATTTT
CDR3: CASSLDSGSSTDTQYF

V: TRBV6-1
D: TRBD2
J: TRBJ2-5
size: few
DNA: TGTGCCAGCAGTGAGAAAAGCGGGGGGACGGGTGCAGAGACCCAGTACTTC
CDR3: CASSEKSGGTGAETQYF

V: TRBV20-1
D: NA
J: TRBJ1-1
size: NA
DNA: TGCAGTGCTACCTCTGAAGCTTTCTTT
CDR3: CSATSEAFF

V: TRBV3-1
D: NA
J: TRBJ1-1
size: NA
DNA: TGTGCCAGCAGCCAATACGCCCAAAGTCCAACTTTCTTT
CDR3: CASSQYAQSPTFF

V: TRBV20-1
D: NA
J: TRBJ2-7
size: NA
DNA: TGCAGTGCTAGGACCCCGGGACTCAGCTCCTACGAGCAGTACTTC
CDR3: CSARTPGLSSYEQYF

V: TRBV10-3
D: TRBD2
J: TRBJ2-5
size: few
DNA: TGTGCCATCAGCGGGACTAGCGGGAGTTCAGAGACCCAGTACTTC
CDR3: CAISGTSGSSETQYF

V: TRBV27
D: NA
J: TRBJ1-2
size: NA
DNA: TGTGCCAGCAGTTTCTCGCCCAAAGGGGGCTACACCTTC
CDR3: CASSFSPKGGYTF

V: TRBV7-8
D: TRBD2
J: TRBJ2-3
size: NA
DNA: TGTGCCAGCAGCTTATCCCCACTAGCGGGGACAGATACGCAGTATTTT
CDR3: CASSLSPLAGTDTQYF

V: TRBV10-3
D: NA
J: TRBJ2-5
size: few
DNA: TGTGCCACCGCCCCCACTAGTCCGGCCGATCGGACCCAGTACTTC
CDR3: CATAPTSPADRTQYF

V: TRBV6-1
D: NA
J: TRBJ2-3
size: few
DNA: TGTGCCAGCAGTGAATTGATTGGGGGCACAGATACGCAGTATTTT
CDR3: CASSELIGGTDTQYF

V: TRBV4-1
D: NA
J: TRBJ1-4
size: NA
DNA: TGCGCCAGCAGCCAAGATCAACGTAGGGGGTCAGAGGAAAAACTGTTTTTT
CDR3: CASSQDQRRGSEEKLFF

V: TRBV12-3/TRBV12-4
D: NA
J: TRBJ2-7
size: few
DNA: TGTGCCAGCACTACTGGCACTGCCTACGAGCAGTACTTC
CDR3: CASTTGTAYEQYF

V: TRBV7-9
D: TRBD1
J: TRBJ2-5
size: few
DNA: TGTGCCAGCAGCTCCGGGACAGGCCCACAAGAGACCCAGTACTTC
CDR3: CASSSGTGPQETQYF

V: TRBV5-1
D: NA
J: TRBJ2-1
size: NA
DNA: TGCGCCAGCAGCTCATACCCAAACCCGCGGAATGAGCAGTTCTTC
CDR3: CASSSYPNPRNEQFF

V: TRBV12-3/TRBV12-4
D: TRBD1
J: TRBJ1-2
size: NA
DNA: TGTGCCAGCAGTTTCAGAGGACAGGAGCTGTTCGGATCCGGCTACACCTTC
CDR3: CASSFRGQELFGSGYTF

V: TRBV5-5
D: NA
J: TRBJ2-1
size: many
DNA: TGTGCCAGCGGGACCCAGGGGAGCTCCTACAATGAGCAGTTCTTC
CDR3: CASGTQGSSYNEQFF

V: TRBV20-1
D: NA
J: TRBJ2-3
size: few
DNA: TGCAGTGCTAGTTTGGTATCAGATACGCAGTATTTT
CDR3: CSASLVSDTQYF